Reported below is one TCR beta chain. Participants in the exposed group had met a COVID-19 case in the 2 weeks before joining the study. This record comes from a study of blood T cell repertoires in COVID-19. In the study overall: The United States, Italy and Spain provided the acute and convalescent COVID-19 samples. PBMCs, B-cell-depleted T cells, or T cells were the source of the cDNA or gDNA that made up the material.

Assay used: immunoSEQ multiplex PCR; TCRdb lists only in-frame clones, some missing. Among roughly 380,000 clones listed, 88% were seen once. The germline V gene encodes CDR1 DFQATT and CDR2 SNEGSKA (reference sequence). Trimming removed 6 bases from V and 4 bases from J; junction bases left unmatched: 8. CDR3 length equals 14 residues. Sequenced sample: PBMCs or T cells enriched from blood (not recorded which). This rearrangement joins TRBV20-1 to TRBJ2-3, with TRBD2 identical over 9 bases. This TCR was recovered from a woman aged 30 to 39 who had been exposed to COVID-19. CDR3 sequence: CSASSGGLPDTQYF. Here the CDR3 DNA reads TGCAGTGCGAGTAGCGGGGGACTCCCAGATACGCAGTATTTT.